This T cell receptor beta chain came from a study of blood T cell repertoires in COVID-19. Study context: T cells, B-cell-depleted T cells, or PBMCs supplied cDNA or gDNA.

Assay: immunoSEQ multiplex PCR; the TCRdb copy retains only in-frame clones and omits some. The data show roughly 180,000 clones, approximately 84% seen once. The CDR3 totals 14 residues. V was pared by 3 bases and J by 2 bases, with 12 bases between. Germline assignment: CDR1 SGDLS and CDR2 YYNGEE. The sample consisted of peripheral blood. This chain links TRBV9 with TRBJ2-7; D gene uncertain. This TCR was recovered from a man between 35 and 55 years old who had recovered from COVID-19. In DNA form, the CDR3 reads TGTGCCAGCAGCGCCTCAGTGGGCCCCTACGAGCAGTACTTC. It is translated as CASSASVGPYEQYF.